One sample yielded the 11 T cell receptor beta chains listed below, sequenced in a study of human T cells and chemical hapten exposure. From the RACE reads, TCRdb called clonotypes with MiXCR, one entry per CDR3 protein. In the table there are some 350,000 distinct CDR3 sequences, under 9% of which are singletons. Time point indicated: patch test 1, 2 weeks after DPC sensitization. The treatment denotes: therapeutic diphenylcyclopropenone sensitization with weekly scalp DPC. The material sequenced was whole blood, taken in connection with sensitization to the hapten diphenylcyclopropenone (DPC). The receptors derive from a woman younger than 30 with alopecia areata. Some clones in this sample may be carry-over from other donors' samples.

This clonotype came up a few times. The rearrangement joins TRBV10-3 to TRBJ1-5, with a possible D match to TRBD1 (5 bases). The CDR3 spans 12 residues. V gave up 10 bases and J gave up 1 base, with 8 bases separating them. Germline-derived CDR1 and CDR2 are ENHRY and SYGVKD. The DNA of the CDR3 is TGTGCCACGGGGGGGAGCAATCAGCCCCAGCATTTT. Its translation is CATGGSNQPQHF.

The sample holds a few counts of this clonotype. V usage is TRBV29-1 and J usage is TRBJ1-1; tentatively, D is TRBD1 (5 bases). Looked up from germline, CDR1 is SQVTM and CDR2 is ANQGSEA. The CDR3 totals 15 residues. V lost 1 base and J lost 1, with 13 bases in between. DNA of the CDR3: TGCAGCGTTGAAGTGCTTGGCAGGGAGAACACTGAAGCTTTCTTT. This codes for CSVEVLGRENTEAFF. Together with reference TRBV29-1 and TRBJ1-1, the CDR3 gives the full variable domain: SAVISQKPSRDICQRGTSLTIQCQVDSQVTMMFWYRQQPGQSLTLIATANQGSEATYESGFVIDKFPISRPNLTFSTLTVSNMSPEDSSIYLCSVEVLGRENTEAFFGQGTRLTVV.

This chain links TRBV7-8 with TRBJ2-2; D is ambiguous. Germline CDR1 and CDR2: SGHVS and FQNEAQ. V was pared by 2 bases and J by 6 bases, with 13 bases between. The CDR3 sequence is 15 residues long. CDR3 in DNA: TGTGCCAGCAGCTTATTTGTGGACCCGGCCGGGGAGCTGTTTTTT. Translated: CASSLFVDPAGELFF.

A few counts support this clonotype. This chain links TRBV7-2 with TRBJ2-7; the D gene is possibly TRBD2 (6 bases). The CDR3 runs to 13 residues. V was trimmed by 5 bases and J by 7 bases, leaving 15 bases between them. Germline loops: CDR1 SGHTA, CDR2 FQGNSA. The CDR3 DNA follows: TGTGCCAGCAGCCGGGACTTCCGAGGGGAGCAGTACTTC. Translating it yields CASSRDFRGEQYF.

This chain uses TRBV12-5 with TRBJ1-1; weak D call: TRBD1 (5 bases). The CDR3 covers 17 residues. Trimming removed 0 bases from V and 3 bases from J, with 17 bases in between. CDR1 LGHNT and CDR2 FRNRAP come from the germline V gene. In DNA form, the CDR3 reads TGTGCTAGTGGTTTGGTACTAGGAGGCGCGGGGGACACTGAAGCTTTCTTT. This translates into CASGLVLGGAGDTEAFF.

This clonotype was seen only a few times. The chain employs TRBV20-1 and TRBJ1-2; no reliable D call. In germline, CDR1 is DFQATT, CDR2 SNEGSKA (reference sequence). The CDR3 is 14 residues long. Deletions cut 5 bases from V and 4 bases from J, with 17 bases between. The CDR3 region has the DNA TGCAGTGCTCGATTACTAGAACGATCCTATGGCTACACCTTC. Translated, it gives CSARLLERSYGYTF.

This clonotype was seen more than once but under ten times. The rearrangement links TRBV12-3 or TRBV12-4 to TRBJ2-4; TRBD2 aligns across 13 bases. Losses at the gene ends were 6 bases for V and 6 bases for J; bases not matched to a gene: 8. This CDR3 is built from 16 residues. The CDR3 region is CASSPTSGGRGNIQYF. The CDR3 nucleotides read TGTGCCAGCAGCCCGACTAGCGGGGGGCGGGGAAACATTCAGTACTTC.

The CDR3 DNA reads TGTGCCAGCAGCCAAAGTAGTGGGACGGATGGCTACACCTTC. Protein product: CASSQSSGTDGYTF. V gene TRBV4-2 combines with J gene TRBJ1-2; possible D gene TRBD1, 5 bases. The CDR3 has 14 residues. Germline values: CDR1 LGHNA, CDR2 YNFKEQ. Deletions cut 2 bases from V and 6 bases from J, with 13 bases between.

This clonotype has a handful of counts. The chain combines TRBV5-1 with TRBJ2-2; 7 bases are a match to TRBD1. This CDR3 has 15 residues. Germline trimming cut 4 bases from V and 3 bases from J; bases unmatched to any gene: 6. CDR1 SGHRS and CDR2 YFSETQ come from the germline V gene. The CDR3 DNA follows: TGCGCCAGCAGCGGCGGACAGGTACACACCGGGGAGCTGTTTTTT. This gives the protein CASSGGQVHTGELFF.

The chain recombines TRBV29-1 with TRBJ1-1, with D possibly TRBD1 on 5 matching bases. V lost 7 bases to trimming and J lost 0 bases, with 15 bases between them. CDR3 length: 14 residues. The germline V gene encodes CDR1 SQVTM and CDR2 ANQGSEA. The CDR3 DNA is TGCAGCGGCATGACGGACAACTTGAACACTGAAGCTTTCTTT. The encoded protein is CSGMTDNLNTEAFF.

This clonotype was seen a handful of times. The chain joins TRBV4-3 to TRBJ2-7; weak D call: TRBD2 (5 bases). This CDR3 contains 15 residues. The germline V gene has CDR1 LGHNA and CDR2 YSLEER. V was cut by 0 bases and J by 3 bases, with 12 bases left in between. Here the CDR3 DNA reads TGCGCCAGCAGCCAAGATCTAGCCAGCTACTACGAGCAGTACTTC. Encoded protein: CASSQDLASYYEQYF.